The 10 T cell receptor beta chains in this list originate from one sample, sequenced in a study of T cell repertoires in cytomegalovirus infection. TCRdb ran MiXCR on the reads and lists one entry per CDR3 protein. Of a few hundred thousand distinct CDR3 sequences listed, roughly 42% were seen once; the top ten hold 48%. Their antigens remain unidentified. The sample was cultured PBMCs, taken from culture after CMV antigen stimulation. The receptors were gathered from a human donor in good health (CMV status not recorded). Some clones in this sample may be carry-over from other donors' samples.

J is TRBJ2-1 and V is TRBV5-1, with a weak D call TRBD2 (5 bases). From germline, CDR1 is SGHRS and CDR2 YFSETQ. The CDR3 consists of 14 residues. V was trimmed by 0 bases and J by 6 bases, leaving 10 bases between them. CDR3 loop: CASSLVPGSNEQFF. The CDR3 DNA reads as TGCGCCAGCAGCTTGGTTCCGGGGAGCAATGAGCAGTTCTTC.

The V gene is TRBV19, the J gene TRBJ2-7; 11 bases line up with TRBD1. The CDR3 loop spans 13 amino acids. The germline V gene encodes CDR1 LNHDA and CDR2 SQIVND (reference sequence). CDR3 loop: CGRGQGDPYEQYF. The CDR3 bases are TGTGGAAGGGGACAGGGGGACCCCTACGAGCAGTACTTC.

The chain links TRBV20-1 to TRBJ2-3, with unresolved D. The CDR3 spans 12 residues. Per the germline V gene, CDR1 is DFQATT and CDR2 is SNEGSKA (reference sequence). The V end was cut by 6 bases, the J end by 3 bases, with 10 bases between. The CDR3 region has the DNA TGCAGTGCCCCTGGGCCGACAGATACGCAGTATTTT. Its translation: CSAPGPTDTQYF.

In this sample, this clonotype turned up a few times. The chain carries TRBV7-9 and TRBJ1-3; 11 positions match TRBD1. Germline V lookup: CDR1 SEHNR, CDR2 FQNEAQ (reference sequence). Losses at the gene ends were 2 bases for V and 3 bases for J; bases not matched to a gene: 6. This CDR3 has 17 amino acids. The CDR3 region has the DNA TGTGCCAGCAGCTTATATGGACAGGGGGCGAGTGGAAACACCATATATTTT. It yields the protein CASSLYGQGASGNTIYF.

The CDR3 DNA sequence: TGTGCCATCAGTAGGGACAGCAGTTTTAATTCACCCCTCCACTTT. Its translation is CAISRDSSFNSPLHF. This chain links TRBV10-3 with TRBJ1-6; the match to TRBD1 covers 7 bases. The CDR3 has 15 amino acids. Germline CDR1 is ENHRY and CDR2 is SYGVKD. V gave up 5 bases and J gave up 6 bases; unmatched junction bases: 7.

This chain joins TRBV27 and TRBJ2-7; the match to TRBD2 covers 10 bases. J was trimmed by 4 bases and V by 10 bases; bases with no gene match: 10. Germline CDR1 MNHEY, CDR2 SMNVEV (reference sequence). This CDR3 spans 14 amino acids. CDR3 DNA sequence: TGTGCCAAGCAAGGAGCGGGAGGGTTATACGAGCAGTACTTC. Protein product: CAKQGAGGLYEQYF.

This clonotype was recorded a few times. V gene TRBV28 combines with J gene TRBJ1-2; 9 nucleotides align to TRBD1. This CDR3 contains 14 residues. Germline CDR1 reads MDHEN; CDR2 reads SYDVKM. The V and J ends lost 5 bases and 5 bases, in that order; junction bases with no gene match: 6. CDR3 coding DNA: TGTGCCAGCAGTGAGGGACAGGGAAGATATGGCTACACCTTC. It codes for CASSEGQGRYGYTF.

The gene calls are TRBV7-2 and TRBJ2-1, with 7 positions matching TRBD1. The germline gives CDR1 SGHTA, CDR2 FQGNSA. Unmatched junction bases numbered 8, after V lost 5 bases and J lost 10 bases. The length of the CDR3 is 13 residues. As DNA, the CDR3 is TGTGCCAGCAGCCTCGAGGGGGCATTGGAGCAGTTCTTC. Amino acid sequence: CASSLEGALEQFF.

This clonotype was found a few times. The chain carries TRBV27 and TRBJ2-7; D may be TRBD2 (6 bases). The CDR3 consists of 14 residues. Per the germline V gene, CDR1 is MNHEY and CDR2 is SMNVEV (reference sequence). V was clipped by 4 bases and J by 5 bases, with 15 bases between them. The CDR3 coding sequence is TGTGCCAGCAGTTCGAGTCTAGCGCTTGACGAGCAGTACTTC. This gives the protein CASSSSLALDEQYF.

The CDR3 nucleotides read TGTGCCAGCAGCGGATCACAGGGGATTGGAAACACCATATATTTT. It translates to CASSGSQGIGNTIYF. The rearrangement uses TRBV4-2 and TRBJ1-3, with 7 nucleotides matching TRBD1. V lost 5 bases and J lost 3; bases outside the gene matches: 7. Germline assignment: CDR1 LGHNA and CDR2 YNFKEQ. This CDR3 has 15 amino acids.